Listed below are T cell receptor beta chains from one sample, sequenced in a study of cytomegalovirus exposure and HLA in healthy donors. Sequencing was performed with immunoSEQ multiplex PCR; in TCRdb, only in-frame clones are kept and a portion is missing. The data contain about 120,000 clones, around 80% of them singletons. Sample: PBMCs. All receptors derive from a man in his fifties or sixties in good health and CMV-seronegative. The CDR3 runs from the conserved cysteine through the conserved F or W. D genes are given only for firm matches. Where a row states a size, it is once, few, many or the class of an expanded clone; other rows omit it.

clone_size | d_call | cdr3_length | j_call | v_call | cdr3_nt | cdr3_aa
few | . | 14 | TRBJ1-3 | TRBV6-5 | TGTGCCAGCAGTTCGTCAGGTTCTGGAAACACCATATATTTT | CASSSSGSGNTIYF
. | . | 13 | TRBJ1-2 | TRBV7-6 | TGTGCCAGCAGCCATGACCAGGGCGGTGACTACACCTTC | CASSHDQGGDYTF
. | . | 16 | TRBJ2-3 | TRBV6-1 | TGTGCCAGCAGTGAATACGGGGGAACTAGCACAGATACGCAGTATTTT | CASSEYGGTSTDTQYF
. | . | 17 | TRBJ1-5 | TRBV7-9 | TGTGCCAGCAGCTCCGAGGGAGTTTCTTATTCTAATCAGCCCCAGCATTTT | CASSSEGVSYSNQPQHF
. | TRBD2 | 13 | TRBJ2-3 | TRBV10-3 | TGTGCCATCGCGGGAGGTCGCACAGATACGCAGTATTTT | CAIAGGRTDTQYF
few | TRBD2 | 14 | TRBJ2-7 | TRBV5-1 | TGCGCCAGCAGCTGGGGGGGAGGCGGCGCCGAGCAGTACTTC | CASSWGGGGAEQYF
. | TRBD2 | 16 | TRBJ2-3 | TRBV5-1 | TGCGCCAGCAGCCCTACCCTAGCGGAGATTACAGATACGCAGTATTTT | CASSPTLAEITDTQYF
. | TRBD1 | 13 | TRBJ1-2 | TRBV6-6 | TGTGCCAGCAGGACCGGGACAGTAGATGGCTACACCTTC | CASRTGTVDGYTF
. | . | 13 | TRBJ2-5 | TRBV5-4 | TGTGCCAGCAGCTTGGTACAGGCGGAGACCCAGTACTTC | CASSLVQAETQYF
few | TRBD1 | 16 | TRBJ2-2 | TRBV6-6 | TGTGCCAGCAGTTACTCAGGGACAGGGATGGCCGGGGAGCTGTTTTTT | CASSYSGTGMAGELFF
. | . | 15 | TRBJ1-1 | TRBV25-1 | TGTGCCAGCAGTGACTACGAACAGGGGAACACTGAAGCTTTCTTT | CASSDYEQGNTEAFF
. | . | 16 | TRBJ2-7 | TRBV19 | TGTGCCAGTAGTATATTGCCGGCGGGATCCTTCTACGAGCAGTACTTC | CASSILPAGSFYEQYF
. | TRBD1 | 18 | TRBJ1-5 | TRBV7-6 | TGTGCCAGCAGCCAGTTCGCAGGGGGTACGGGTGGCAATCAGCCCCAGCATTTT | CASSQFAGGTGGNQPQHF
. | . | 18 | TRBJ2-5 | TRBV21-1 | TGTGCCAGCAGCACTCTAGCGGGGGGGCGTCCCATCCAAGAGACCCAGTACTTC | CASSTLAGGRPIQETQYF
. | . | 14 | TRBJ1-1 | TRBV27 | TGTGCCAGCAACTCGGGAGGCGAGAACACTGAAGCTTTCTTT | CASNSGGENTEAFF
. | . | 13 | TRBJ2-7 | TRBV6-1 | TGTGCCAGTCGGGACAAGGCTTCCTACGAGCAGTACTTC | CASRDKASYEQYF
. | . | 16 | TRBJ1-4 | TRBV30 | TGTGCCTGGTCATCCGGGACTCACACAACTAATGAAAAACTGTTTTTT | CAWSSGTHTTNEKLFF
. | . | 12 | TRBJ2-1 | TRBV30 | TGTGCCTGGAGTGTAAGAGGGAATGAGCAGTTCTTC | CAWSVRGNEQFF
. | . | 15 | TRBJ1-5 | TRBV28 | TGTGCCAGCAGCTCGGGCCGGGGGAGCAATCAGCCCCAGCATTTT | CASSSGRGSNQPQHF
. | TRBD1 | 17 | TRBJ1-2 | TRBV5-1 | TGCGCCAGCAGCTTCCAAAAACGGGACAGGGTTAACTATGGCTACACCTTC | CASSFQKRDRVNYGYTF
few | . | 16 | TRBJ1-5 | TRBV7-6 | TGTGCCCGCAGCTTAGAGCTACCAGGGAGCAATCAGCCCCAGCATTTT | CARSLELPGSNQPQHF
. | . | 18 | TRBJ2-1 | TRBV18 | TGTGCCAGCTCACCATGGCTAGTAACCCTCTCGGAGTACAATGAGCAGTTCTTC | CASSPWLVTLSEYNEQFF
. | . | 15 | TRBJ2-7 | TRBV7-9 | TGTGCCAGCAGCTTCTCCGGGCTAGCAGGATACGAGCAGTACTTC | CASSFSGLAGYEQYF
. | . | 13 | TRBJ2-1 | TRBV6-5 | TGTGCCAGTAAGGGGCCCGACTACAATGAGCAGTTCTTC | CASKGPDYNEQFF
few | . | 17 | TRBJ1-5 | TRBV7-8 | TGTGCCAGCCGCTTAGCTCACAGTAGAACCGGCAATCAGCCCCAGCATTTT | CASRLAHSRTGNQPQHF
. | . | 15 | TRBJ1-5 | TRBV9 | TGTGCCAGCAGCGAGGCGGGGGGTGGCAATCAGCCCCAGCATTTT | CASSEAGGGNQPQHF
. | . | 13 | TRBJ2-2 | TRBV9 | TGTGCCAGCAGCGTAGGAGGCACCGGGGAGCTGTTTTTT | CASSVGGTGELFF
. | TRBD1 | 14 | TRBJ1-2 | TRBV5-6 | TGTGCCAGCAGCGCCGGACAGGGGCCTTATGGCTACACCTTC | CASSAGQGPYGYTF
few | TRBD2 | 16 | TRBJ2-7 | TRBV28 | TGTGCCAGCAGTTCGGCGGGGACTAGCGGGAGTAACGAGCAGTACTTC | CASSSAGTSGSNEQYF
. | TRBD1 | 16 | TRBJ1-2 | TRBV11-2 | TGTGCCAGCAGCTCCCCAGGACAGGGCTCTAACTATGGCTACACCTTC | CASSSPGQGSNYGYTF
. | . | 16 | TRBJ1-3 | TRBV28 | TGTGCCAGCAGTTGGGACACCGGACGGACTGGAAACACCATATATTTT | CASSWDTGRTGNTIYF
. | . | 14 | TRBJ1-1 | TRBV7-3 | TGTGCCAGCAGCCTCCACCCAGACAGGTCTGAAGCTTTCTTT | CASSLHPDRSEAFF
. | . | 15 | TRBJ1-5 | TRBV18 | TGTGCCAGCTCACCTTCGCAGGGGAGCAATCAGCCCCAGCATTTT | CASSPSQGSNQPQHF
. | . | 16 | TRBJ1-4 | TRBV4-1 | TGCGCCAGCAGCCAAGCCATAGGAGGAAATAATGAAAAACTGTTTTTT | CASSQAIGGNNEKLFF
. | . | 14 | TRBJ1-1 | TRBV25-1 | TGTGCCAGCAGTGAGTTGACAGGGAACACTGAAGCTTTCTTT | CASSELTGNTEAFF
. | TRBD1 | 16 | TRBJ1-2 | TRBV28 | TGTGCCAGCAGATCCACCCCGGGACAGGCTAACTATGGCTACACCTTC | CASRSTPGQANYGYTF
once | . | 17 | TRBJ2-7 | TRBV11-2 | TGTGCCAGCCAATTGGAGGGTACGGTCTCATGGTTTGACGAGCAGTACTTC | CASQLEGTVSWFDEQYF
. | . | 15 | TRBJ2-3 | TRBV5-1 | TGCGCCAGCAGCTTGGCGCAGGGGCGCACAGATACGCAGTATTTT | CASSLAQGRTDTQYF
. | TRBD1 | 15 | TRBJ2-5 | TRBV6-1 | TGTGCCAGCAGTTTCCTGGGACAGCTACAAGAGACCCAGTACTTC | CASSFLGQLQETQYF
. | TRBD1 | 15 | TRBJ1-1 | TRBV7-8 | TGTGCCAGCAGCTTAAGGGACAGGGGGACGGGTGAAGCTTTCTTT | CASSLRDRGTGEAFF
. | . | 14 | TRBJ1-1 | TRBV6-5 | TGTGCCAGCAGTTACCTCCGGGGGAACACTGAAGCTTTCTTT | CASSYLRGNTEAFF
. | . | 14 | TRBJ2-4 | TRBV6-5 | TGTGCCAGCAGCCCCGCGGTAGCCAAAAACATTCAGTACTTC | CASSPAVAKNIQYF
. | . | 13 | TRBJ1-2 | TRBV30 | TGTGCCTGGAGTGGGTCAGGTGACTATGGCTACACCTTC | CAWSGSGDYGYTF
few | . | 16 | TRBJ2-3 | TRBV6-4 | TGTGCCAGCAGTGATCCTGCCGGGCCCCAGGGAGATACGCAGTATTTT | CASSDPAGPQGDTQYF
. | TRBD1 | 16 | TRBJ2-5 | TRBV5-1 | TGCGCCAGCAGCTTGGTAGGGACAGGGTCCCAAGAGACCCAGTACTTC | CASSLVGTGSQETQYF
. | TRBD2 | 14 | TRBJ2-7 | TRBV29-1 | TGCAGCGTTGTAGGACTAGCGGGGGAAAGCGAGCAGTACTTC | CSVVGLAGESEQYF
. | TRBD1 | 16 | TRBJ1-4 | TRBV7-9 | TGTTCCAGCAGCTTTACGGGACAGCGGATGGGGGAAAAACTGTTTTTT | CSSSFTGQRMGEKLFF
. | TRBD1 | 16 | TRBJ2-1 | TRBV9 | TGTGCCAGCAGCCCCCGCCTACGGCAGGGGGCTGATGAGCAGTTCTTC | CASSPRLRQGADEQFF